This TCR beta chain comes out of a study of graft-versus-host responses after intestinal transplantation. Study-wide context: Transplant recipients had multivisceral, liver-intestinal, or isolated intestinal grafts. Findings of the study overall: GvH clonotypes were identified within recipient marrow, with a subset emerging first in ileum or blood.

The V end lost 2 bases, the J end lost 1 base, and 24 bases lay between the germline ends. The CDR3 is made up of 19 amino acids. CDR1 and CDR2 (germline): SGHNT, YENEEA. Concerning this clone: As yet, its antigen is unknown.

Sequencing used immunoSEQ multiplex PCR; TCRdb keeps in-frame clones, though not all of them. The data hold about 88,000 clones, with around 93% observed a single time. J is TRBJ2-7 and V is TRBV11-3, with a possible D match to TRBD1 (6 bases). The input for sequencing was unstimulated CD4+ T cells sorted from spleen or lymph node cells, taken before transplant. This sequence was found in a human donor who was the organ donor for an intestinal transplant. CDR3 nucleotide sequence: TGTGCCAGCAGCTTAAAAGGTGAAATCGACAGGAGAAAATCCTACGAGCAGTACTTC. It is translated as CASSLKGEIDRRKSYEQYF. The full variable domain, rest sourced from reference TRBV11-3 and TRBJ2-7, is EAGVVQSPRYKIIEKKQPVAFWCNPISGHNTLYWYLQNLGQGPELLIRYENEEAVDDSQLPKDRFSAERLKGVDSTLKIQPAELGDSAVYLCASSLKGEIDRRKSYEQYFGPGTRLTVT.